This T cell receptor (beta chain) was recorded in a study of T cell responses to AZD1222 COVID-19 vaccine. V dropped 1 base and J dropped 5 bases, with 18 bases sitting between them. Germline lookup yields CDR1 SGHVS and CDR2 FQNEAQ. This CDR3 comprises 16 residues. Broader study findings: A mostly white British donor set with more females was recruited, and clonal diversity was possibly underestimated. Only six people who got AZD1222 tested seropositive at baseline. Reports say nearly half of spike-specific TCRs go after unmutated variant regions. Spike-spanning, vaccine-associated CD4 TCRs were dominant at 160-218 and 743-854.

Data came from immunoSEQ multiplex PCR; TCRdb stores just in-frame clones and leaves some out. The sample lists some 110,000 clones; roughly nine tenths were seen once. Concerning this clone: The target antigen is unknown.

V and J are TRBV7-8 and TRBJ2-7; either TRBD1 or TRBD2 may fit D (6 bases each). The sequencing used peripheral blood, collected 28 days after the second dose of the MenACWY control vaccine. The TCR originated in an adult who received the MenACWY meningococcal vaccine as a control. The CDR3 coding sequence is TGTGCCAGCAGCTTAGTGGGGCCATTCGGGGGCCACGAGCAGTACTTC. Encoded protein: CASSLVGPFGGHEQYF.